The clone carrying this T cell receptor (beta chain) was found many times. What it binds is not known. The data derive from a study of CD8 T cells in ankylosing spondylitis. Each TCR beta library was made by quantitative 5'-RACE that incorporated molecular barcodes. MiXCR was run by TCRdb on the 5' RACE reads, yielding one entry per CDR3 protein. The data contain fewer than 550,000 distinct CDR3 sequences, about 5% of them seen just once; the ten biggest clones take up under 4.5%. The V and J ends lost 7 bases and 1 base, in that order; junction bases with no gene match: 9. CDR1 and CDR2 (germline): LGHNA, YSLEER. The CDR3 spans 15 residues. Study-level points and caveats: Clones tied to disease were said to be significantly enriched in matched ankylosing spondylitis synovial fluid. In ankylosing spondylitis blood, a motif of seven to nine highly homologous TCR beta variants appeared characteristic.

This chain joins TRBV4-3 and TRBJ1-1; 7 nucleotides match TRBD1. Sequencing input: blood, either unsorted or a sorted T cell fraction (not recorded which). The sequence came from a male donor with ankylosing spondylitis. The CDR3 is CASTEGGSPNTEAFF. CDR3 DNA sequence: TGCGCCAGCACCGAAGGGGGCAGTCCGAACACTGAAGCTTTCTTT.